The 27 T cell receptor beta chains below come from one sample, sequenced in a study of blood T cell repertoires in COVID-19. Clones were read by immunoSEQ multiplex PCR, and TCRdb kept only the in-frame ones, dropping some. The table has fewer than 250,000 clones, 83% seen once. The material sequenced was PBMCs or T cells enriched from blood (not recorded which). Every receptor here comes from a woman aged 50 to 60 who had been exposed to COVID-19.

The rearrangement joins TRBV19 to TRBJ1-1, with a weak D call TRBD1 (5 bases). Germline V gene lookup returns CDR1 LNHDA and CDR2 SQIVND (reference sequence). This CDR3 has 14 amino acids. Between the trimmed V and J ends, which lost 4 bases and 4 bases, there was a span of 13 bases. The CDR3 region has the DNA TGTGCCAGTAGTACCGCGGGGGGGGGCACTGAAGCTTTCTTT. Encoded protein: CASSTAGGGTEAFF. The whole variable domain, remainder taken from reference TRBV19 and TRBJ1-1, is DGGITQSPKYLFRKEGQNVTLSCEQNLNHDAMYWYRQDPGQGLRLIYYSQIVNDFQKGDIAEGYSVSREKKESFPLTVTSAQKNPTAFYLCASSTAGGGTEAFFGQGTRLTVV.

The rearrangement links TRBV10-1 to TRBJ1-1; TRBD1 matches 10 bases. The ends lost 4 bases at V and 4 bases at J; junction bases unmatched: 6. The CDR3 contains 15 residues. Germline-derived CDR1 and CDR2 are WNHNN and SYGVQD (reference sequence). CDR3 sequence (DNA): TGCGCCAGCAGTGTGTCTAGGACAGGGGGCACTGAAGCTTTCTTT. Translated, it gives CASSVSRTGGTEAFF.

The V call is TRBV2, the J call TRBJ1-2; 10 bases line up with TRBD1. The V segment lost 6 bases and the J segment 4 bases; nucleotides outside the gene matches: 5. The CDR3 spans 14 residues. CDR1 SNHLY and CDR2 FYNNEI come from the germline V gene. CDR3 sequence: CASRAGTGAYGYTF. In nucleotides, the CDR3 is TGTGCCAGCAGGGCCGGGACAGGGGCCTATGGCTACACCTTC.

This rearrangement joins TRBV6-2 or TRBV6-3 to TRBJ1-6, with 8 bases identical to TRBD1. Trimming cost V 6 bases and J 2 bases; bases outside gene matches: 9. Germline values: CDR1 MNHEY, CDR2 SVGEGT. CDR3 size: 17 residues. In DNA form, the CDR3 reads TGTGCCAGCAGCCCTGGACAGGGAGGCACCTATAATTCACCCCTCCACTTT. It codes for CASSPGQGGTYNSPLHF.

CDR3 DNA: TGTGCCAGCAGCTTAGACGGGGAAGGGCCCCAGCATTTT. It codes for CASSLDGEGPQHF. The chain employs TRBV7-2 and TRBJ1-5; D gene unclear. Trimming removed 1 base at V and 9 bases at J, with 10 bases between. The CDR3 length is 13 residues. Germline lookup yields CDR1 SGHTA and CDR2 FQGNSA.

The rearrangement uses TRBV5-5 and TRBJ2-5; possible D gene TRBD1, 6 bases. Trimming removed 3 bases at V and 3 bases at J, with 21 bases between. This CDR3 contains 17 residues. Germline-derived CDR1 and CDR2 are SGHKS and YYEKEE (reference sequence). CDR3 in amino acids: CASSWDPTGQIKETQYF. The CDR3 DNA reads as TGTGCCAGCAGCTGGGACCCCACTGGACAGATTAAAGAGACCCAGTACTTC.

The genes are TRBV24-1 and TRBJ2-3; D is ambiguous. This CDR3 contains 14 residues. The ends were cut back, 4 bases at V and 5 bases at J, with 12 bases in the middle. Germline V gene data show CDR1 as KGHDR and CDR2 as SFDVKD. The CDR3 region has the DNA TGTGCCACCAGTGACTTACTCTACGGAGATACGCAGTATTTT. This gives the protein CATSDLLYGDTQYF.

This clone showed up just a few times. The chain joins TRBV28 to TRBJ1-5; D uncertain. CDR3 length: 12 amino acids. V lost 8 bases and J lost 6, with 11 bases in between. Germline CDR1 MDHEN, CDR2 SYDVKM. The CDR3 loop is CASHGGPQPQHF. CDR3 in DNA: TGTGCCAGCCACGGTGGGCCTCAGCCCCAGCATTTT.

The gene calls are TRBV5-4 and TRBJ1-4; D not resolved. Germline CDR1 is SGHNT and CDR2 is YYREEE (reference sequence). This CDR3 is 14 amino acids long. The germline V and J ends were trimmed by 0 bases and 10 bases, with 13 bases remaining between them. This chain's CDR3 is CASSLDHSRGKLFF. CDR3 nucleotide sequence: TGTGCCAGCAGCTTGGACCATTCCCGAGGAAAACTGTTTTTT.

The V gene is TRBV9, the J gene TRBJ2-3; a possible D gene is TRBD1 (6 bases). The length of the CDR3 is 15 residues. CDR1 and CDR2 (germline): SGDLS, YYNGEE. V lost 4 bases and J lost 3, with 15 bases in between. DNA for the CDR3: TGTGCCAGCAGCCAACTAGGGGGTCTAACAGATACGCAGTATTTT. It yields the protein CASSQLGGLTDTQYF.

CDR3 DNA: TGTGCCAGCATTCCGGGACACATGAACACTGAAGCTTTCTTT. This translates into CASIPGHMNTEAFF. The V gene is TRBV7-2, the J gene TRBJ1-1; the D gene is possibly TRBD1 (6 bases). CDR1 and CDR2 (germline): SGHTA, FQGNSA. CDR3 size: 14 residues. V dropped 7 bases and J dropped 0 bases, with 12 bases sitting between them. The complete variable domain, with remaining parts taken from reference TRBV7-2 and TRBJ1-1, reads GAGVSQSPSNKVTEKGKDVELRCDPISGHTALYWYRQSLGQGLEFLIYFQGNSAPDKSGLPSDRFSAERTGGSVSTLTIQRTQQEDSAVYLCASIPGHMNTEAFFGQGTRLTVV.

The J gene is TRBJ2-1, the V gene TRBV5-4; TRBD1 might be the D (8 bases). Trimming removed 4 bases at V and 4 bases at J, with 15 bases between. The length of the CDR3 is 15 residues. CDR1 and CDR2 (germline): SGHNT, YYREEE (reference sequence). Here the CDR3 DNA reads TGTGCCAGCAGCGGAGACAGGGGAGGGTACAATGAGCAGTTCTTC. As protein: CASSGDRGGYNEQFF.

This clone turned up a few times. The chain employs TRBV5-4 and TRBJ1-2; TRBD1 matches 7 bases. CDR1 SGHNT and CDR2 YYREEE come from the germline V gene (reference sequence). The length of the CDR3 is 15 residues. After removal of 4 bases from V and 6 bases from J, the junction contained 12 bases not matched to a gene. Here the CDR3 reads CASSRRGLSKNGYTF. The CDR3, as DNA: TGTGCCAGCAGCCGGAGGGGGCTCTCTAAGAATGGCTACACCTTC.

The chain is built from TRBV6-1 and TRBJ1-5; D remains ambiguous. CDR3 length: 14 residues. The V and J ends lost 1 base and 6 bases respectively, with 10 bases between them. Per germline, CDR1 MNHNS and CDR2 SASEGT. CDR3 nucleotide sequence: TGTGCCAGCAGTGAAGGGCTCGGCGGTCAGCCCCAGCATTTT. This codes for CASSEGLGGQPQHF.

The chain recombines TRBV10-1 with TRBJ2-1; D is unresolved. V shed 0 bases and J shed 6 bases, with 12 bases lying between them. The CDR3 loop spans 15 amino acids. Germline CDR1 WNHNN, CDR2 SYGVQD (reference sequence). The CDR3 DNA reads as TGCGCCAGCAGTGAGTCCGGTTCCCGGTCCAATGAGCAGTTCTTC. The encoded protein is CASSESGSRSNEQFF.

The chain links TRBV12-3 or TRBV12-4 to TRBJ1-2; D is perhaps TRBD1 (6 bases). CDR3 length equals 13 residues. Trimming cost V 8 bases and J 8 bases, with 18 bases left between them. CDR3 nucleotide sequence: TGTGCCAGCGGCCAAGGGGGTATCAGGGGCTACACCTTC. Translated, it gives CASGQGGIRGYTF.

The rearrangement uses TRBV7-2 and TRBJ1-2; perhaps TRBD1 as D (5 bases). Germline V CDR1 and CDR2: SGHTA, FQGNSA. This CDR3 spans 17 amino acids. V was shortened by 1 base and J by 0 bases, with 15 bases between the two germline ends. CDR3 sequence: CASSLVPGGRPNYGYTF. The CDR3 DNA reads TGTGCCAGCAGCTTAGTCCCGGGGGGGAGGCCTAACTATGGCTACACCTTC.

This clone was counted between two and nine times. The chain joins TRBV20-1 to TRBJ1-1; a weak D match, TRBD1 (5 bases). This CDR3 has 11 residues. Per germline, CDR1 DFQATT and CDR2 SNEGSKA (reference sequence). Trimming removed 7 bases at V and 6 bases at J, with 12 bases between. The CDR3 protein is CSEGRGAEAFF. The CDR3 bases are TGCAGTGAGGGGCGGGGGGCTGAAGCTTTCTTT.

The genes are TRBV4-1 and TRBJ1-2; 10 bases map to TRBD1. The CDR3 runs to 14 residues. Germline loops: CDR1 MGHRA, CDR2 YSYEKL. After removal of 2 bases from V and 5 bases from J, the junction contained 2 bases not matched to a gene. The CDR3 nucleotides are TGCGCCAGCAGCCAATCGGGACAGGGGTATGGCTACACCTTC. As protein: CASSQSGQGYGYTF.

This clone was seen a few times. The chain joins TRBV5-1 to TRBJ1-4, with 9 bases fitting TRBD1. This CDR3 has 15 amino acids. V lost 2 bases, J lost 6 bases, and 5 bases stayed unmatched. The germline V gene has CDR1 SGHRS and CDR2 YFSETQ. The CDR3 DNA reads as TGCGCCAGCAGCTTACAGGGGGCGCGGGATGAAAAACTGTTTTTT. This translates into CASSLQGARDEKLFF.

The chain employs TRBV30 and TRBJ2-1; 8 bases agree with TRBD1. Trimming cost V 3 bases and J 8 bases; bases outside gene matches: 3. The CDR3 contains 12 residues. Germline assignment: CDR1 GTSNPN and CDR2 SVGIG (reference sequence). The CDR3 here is CAWSLTGDEQFF. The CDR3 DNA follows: TGTGCCTGGAGCCTGACAGGGGATGAGCAGTTCTTC.

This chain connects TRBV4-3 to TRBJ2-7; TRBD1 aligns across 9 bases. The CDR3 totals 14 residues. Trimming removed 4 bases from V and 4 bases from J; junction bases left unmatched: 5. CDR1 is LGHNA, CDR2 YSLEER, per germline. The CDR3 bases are TGCGCCAGCAGCCCCGGACAGGGGCGATACGAGCAGTACTTC. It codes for CASSPGQGRYEQYF.

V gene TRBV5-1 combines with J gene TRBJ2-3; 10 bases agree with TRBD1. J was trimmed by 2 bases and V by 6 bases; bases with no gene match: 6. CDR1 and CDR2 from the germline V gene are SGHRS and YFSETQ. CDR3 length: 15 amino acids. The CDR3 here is CASTPGTGVTDTQYF. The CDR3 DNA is TGCGCCAGCACCCCCGGGACAGGGGTCACAGATACGCAGTATTTT.

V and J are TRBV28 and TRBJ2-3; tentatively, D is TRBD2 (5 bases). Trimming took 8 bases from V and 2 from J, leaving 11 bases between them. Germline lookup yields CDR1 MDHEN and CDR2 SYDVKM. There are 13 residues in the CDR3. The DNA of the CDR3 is TGTGCCAGCCAAGGAGGAGCCACAGATACGCAGTATTTT. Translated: CASQGGATDTQYF.

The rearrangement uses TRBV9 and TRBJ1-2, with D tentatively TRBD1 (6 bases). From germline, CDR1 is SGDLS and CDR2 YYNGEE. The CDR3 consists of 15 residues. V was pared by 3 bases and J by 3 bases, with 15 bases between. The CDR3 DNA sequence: TGTGCCAGCAGCGGAGGGGGTAGGACGGACTATGGCTACACCTTC. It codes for CASSGGGRTDYGYTF.

The CDR3 here is CASSDRLPPSGNQPQHF. In DNA, the CDR3 is TGTGCCAGCAGTGACCGGCTCCCCCCCAGCGGCAATCAGCCCCAGCATTTT. This rearrangement joins TRBV6-4 to TRBJ1-5, with D unclear. Germline CDR1 reads MRHNA; CDR2 reads SNTAGT. This CDR3 contains 17 residues. V lost 2 bases to trimming and J lost 2 bases, with 16 bases between them.

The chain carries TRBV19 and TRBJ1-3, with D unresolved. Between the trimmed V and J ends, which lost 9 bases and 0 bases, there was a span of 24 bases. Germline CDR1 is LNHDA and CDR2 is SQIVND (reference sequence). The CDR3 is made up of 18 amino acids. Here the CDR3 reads CASLPSGRPLSSGNTIYF. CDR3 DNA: TGTGCCAGCCTACCAAGCGGGAGACCTCTAAGCTCTGGAAACACCATATATTTT.